This T cell receptor beta chain was recovered during a study of blood T cell repertoires in COVID-19. Across the study: COVID-19 samples, acute and convalescent, were from the United States, Italy and Spain. In each case, the material was cDNA or gDNA derived from T cells, B-cell-depleted T cells, or PBMCs.

J gave up 10 bases and V 4 bases, and 9 bases lay outside the gene matches. Per germline, CDR1 WSHSY and CDR2 SAAADI. The CDR3 loop spans 16 amino acids. TCRdb keeps only in-frame clones here, not all; method: immunoSEQ multiplex PCR. The repertoire holds about 210,000 clones, roughly 82% seen once, with around 2.5% in the top ten. This clone was seen only once. The specimen sequenced was peripheral blood. The sequence derives from a man in his forties or fifties who had recovered from COVID-19. The chain has TRBV10-2 and TRBJ1-6; TRBD1 matches at 11 bases. CDR3 nucleotide sequence: TGCGCCAGCAGTGCAAAGGACAGGGGGCCGGGGTCACCCCTCCACTTT. Its protein product is CASSAKDRGPGSPLHF.